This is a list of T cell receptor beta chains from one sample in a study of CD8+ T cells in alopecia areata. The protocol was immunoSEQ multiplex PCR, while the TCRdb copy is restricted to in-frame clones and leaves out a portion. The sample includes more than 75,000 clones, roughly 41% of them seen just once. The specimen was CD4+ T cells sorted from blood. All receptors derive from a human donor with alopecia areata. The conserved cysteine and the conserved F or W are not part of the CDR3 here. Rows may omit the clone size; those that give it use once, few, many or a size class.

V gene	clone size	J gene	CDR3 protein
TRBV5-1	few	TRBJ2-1	ASSHEGTYNEQF
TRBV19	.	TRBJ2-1	ASTVLAGDEQF
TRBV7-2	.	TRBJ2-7	ASSLVVGGIYEQY
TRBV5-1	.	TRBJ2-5	ASSSGQGGETQY
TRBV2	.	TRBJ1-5	ASREWGGAGQPQH
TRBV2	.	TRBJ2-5	ASREKAGVTETQY
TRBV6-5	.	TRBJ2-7	ASSGDRYSYEQY
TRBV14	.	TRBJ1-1	ASSQGQGRTEAF
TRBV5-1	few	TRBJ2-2	ASRRYDAATELF
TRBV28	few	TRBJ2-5	ASNLGRDRETQY
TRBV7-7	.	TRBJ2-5	ASSPDRGQTQY
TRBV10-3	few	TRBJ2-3	AISDLQSDTQY
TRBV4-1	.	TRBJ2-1	ASSQDLRTGYNEQF
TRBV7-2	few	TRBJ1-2	ASSLDGRILNYGYT
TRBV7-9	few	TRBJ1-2	ASSLALTGGKGGYT
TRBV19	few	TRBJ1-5	ASRPRDNNQPQH
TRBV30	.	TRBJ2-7	AWRSTLREQY
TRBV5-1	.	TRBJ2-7	ASSLPGPSYEQY
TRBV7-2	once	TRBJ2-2	ASSPRAGELF
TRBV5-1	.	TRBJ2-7	ASSHEGGAIYEQY
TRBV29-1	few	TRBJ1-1	SVGQGGSEAF
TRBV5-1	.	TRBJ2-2	ASSKIAGEYTGELF
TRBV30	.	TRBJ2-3	AWSGSVLGRTDTQY
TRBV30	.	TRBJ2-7	AWIGGGIRREQY
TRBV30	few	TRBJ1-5	AWSRQGDQPQH
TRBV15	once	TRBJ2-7	ATSRAGLLYEQY